A selection of T cell receptor beta chains follows, all from one sample in a study of identical twins. TCRdb recomputed calls from the 5' RACE reads with MiXCR, one row per CDR3 protein. The table includes approximately 1.8 million distinct CDR3 sequences, more than 30% detected once. Material: cord blood. These receptors all stem from a newborn girl in good health. Each CDR3 is given with its conserved first and last residue. The order of the fields is clone size, J gene, V gene, D gene, CDR3 DNA, CDR3 protein. D genes are given only for firm matches. Only part of the rows carry a size: once, few, many, or a class if the clone is expanded.

>-|TRBJ2-7|TRBV19|-
TGTGCCAGCGGGAAAGACCTTTACGAGCAGTACTTC
CASGKDLYEQYF
>-|TRBJ2-1|TRBV12-5|-
TGTGCTAGTGGTGGGGGGTCTAGCTCCTACAATGAGCAGTTCTTC
CASGGGSSSYNEQFF
>-|TRBJ1-1|TRBV10-3|TRBD1
TGTGCCATCACCAAGGGGGCCTGGGGCACTGAAGCTTTCTTT
CAITKGAWGTEAFF
>few|TRBJ1-2|TRBV28|TRBD1
TGTGCCAGCAGTTCCTCCGGGACAGGGTTGCCGATTTATGGCTACACCTTC
CASSSSGTGLPIYGYTF
>-|TRBJ2-7|TRBV19|TRBD1
TGTGCCAGTAGTATTTACGGGACAGGGTCCGACGAGCAGTACTTC
CASSIYGTGSDEQYF
>few|TRBJ2-3|TRBV20-1|-
TGCAGTGCCGAGGTGGGGCTAGGCCCCACAGATACGCAGTATTTT
CSAEVGLGPTDTQYF
>-|TRBJ1-2|TRBV2|-
TGTGCCAGCAGTGAACGGTCCAGGGATGGTAGCTACACCTTC
CASSERSRDGSYTF
>many|TRBJ2-1|TRBV5-1|-
TGTGCCAGCAGCGGCGGACTATACAATGAGCAGTTCTTC
CASSGGLYNEQFF
>few|TRBJ2-1|TRBV11-2|TRBD2
TGTGCCAGCAGCCTCCACCTCACAATAGCGGGGGGGCGTGTGCAGTTCTTC
CASSLHLTIAGGRVQFF
>-|TRBJ2-7|TRBV3-1|-
TGTGCCAGCAGCCAGGTCGTGGGGGCGGGATCCTCCTACGAGCAGTACTTC
CASSQVVGAGSSYEQYF
>-|TRBJ2-6|TRBV21-1|-
TGTGCCAGCAGCAAAGAAGCCTCCTCTGGGGCCAACGTCCTGACTTTC
CASSKEASSGANVLTF
>-|TRBJ1-1|TRBV6-6|TRBD1
TGTGCCAGCAGTTTCCCGGGACAGGGGATTAACACTGAAGCTTTCTTT
CASSFPGQGINTEAFF
>-|TRBJ2-7|TRBV7-2|-
TGTGCCAGCAGCTTCCCCGGGATCCCCTACGAGCAGTACTTC
CASSFPGIPYEQYF
>-|TRBJ2-1|TRBV20-1|-
TGCAGTGCTAGATTGCGAAATGAGCAGTTCTTC
CSARLRNEQFF
>-|TRBJ1-1|TRBV16|-
TGTGCCAGCAGCCAAATCTGGCTACCGGGAGACACTGAAGCTTTCTTT
CASSQIWLPGDTEAFF
>-|TRBJ1-5|TRBV7-2|-
TGTGCCAGCAGCTTAGAATTTTATAGCAATCAGCCCCAGCATTTT
CASSLEFYSNQPQHF
>-|TRBJ1-5|TRBV29-1|-
TGCAGCGTTGCAGTGGGGGGGAATCAGCCCCAGCATTTT
CSVAVGGNQPQHF
>-|TRBJ1-5|TRBV4-1|-
TGCGCCAGCAGCCCTATTACAGGGTACCATCAGCCCCAGCATTTT
CASSPITGYHQPQHF
>-|TRBJ2-7|TRBV7-9|-
TGTGCCAGCAGCCCAGACTGGGACGGGAGCTATGAGCAGTACTTC
CASSPDWDGSYEQYF
>few|TRBJ1-1|TRBV5-1|TRBD1
TGCGCCAGCAGCTCCCCCAACAGGGGGCTAAGCACTGAAGCTTTCTTT
CASSSPNRGLSTEAFF
>-|TRBJ2-1|TRBV10-3|TRBD2
TGTGCCATCAGTGGACGGGGGGCTAGCGGGAGTGGTGAGCAGTTCTTC
CAISGRGASGSGEQFF
>-|TRBJ2-3|TRBV7-2|TRBD2
TGTGCCAGCAGCTTATCGACTAGCGGGCCTAGCACAGATACGCAGTATTTT
CASSLSTSGPSTDTQYF
>few|TRBJ1-6|TRBV4-2|TRBD1
TGTGCCAGCAGCCAAGCATCCGACAGGGGGTATTCACCCCTCCACTTT
CASSQASDRGYSPLHF
>few|TRBJ1-1|TRBV20-1|-
TGCAGTGCCGGGGGGGCCGCGAACACTGAAGCTTTCTTT
CSAGGAANTEAFF
>-|TRBJ2-7|TRBV18|-
TGTGCCAGCTCACCACAGGGTTTGTACGAGCAGTACTTC
CASSPQGLYEQYF
>-|TRBJ2-1|TRBV20-1|-
TGCAGTGCGGCCGGGACCGAGGGTTACAATGAGCAGTTCTTC
CSAAGTEGYNEQFF
>-|TRBJ2-7|TRBV25-1|TRBD2
TGTGCCAGCAGTGACCTGGGAGGGTTGAATGAGCAGTACTTC
CASSDLGGLNEQYF
>many|TRBJ1-2|TRBV21-1|-
TGTGCCAGCAGCAAAGAACGAGGGTTCAGTAGTAACTATGGCTACACCTTC
CASSKERGFSSNYGYTF
>-|TRBJ2-4|TRBV30|-
TGTGCCTGGAGTCATCTCAGGGGAGGCAAAAACATTCAGTACTTC
CAWSHLRGGKNIQYF
>-|TRBJ1-1|TRBV4-1|-
TGCGCCAGCACCCTCAACCGTGACGGGGCAGGGACTGAAGCTTTCTTT
CASTLNRDGAGTEAFF
>-|TRBJ1-3|TRBV6-1|TRBD1
TGTGCCAGCAGTAGGGACAGGGGGCATGTCCTCTCTGGAAACACCATATATTTT
CASSRDRGHVLSGNTIYF
>few|TRBJ1-6|TRBV3-1|-
TGTGCCAGCAGCCAAGAGTGGCGGCCCTATAATTCACCCCTCCACTTT
CASSQEWRPYNSPLHF
>few|TRBJ2-3|TRBV10-3|-
TGTGCCATCAAGGGGACCGAGAGGGATACGCAGTATTTT
CAIKGTERDTQYF
>-|TRBJ2-5|TRBV20-1|TRBD2
TGCAGTGCTAGAGGGACTAGCGGGGCTCAAGAGACCCAGTACTTC
CSARGTSGAQETQYF
>-|TRBJ2-1|TRBV7-2|TRBD2
TGTGCCAGCAGCTTAGACGGGACTAGTATTTCTGAGCAGTTCTTC
CASSLDGTSISEQFF
>few|TRBJ2-3|TRBV11-2|-
TGTGCCAGCAGCCCCCCGACCGGGACTAGCACAGATACGCAGTATTTT
CASSPPTGTSTDTQYF
>few|TRBJ2-1|TRBV12-5|-
TGTGCTAGTGGTCCCGCCACGTACAATGAGCAGTTCTTC
CASGPATYNEQFF
>-|TRBJ1-2|TRBV5-1|TRBD1
TGCGCCAGCAGTCGGAGCTACAGGGGGCAAGGCTACACCTTC
CASSRSYRGQGYTF
>few|TRBJ1-2|TRBV9|-
TGTGCCAGCAGCGGCCAACCCCGATCGGTGATATCCGGGGGCTACACCTTC
CASSGQPRSVISGGYTF
>-|TRBJ2-7|TRBV4-2|-
TGTGCCAGCAGCCAAATGGGGACGTACTCCTACGAGCAGTACTTC
CASSQMGTYSYEQYF
>-|TRBJ2-1|TRBV28|TRBD2
TGTGCCAGCAGTTTCCCCGAAGCGGGAGGGCCCTACAATGAGCAGTTCTTC
CASSFPEAGGPYNEQFF
>-|TRBJ1-1|TRBV27|-
TGTGCCAGCAGAGCGTTGGGGGTTCTGAACACTGAAGCTTTCTTT
CASRALGVLNTEAFF
>-|TRBJ2-5|TRBV9|-
TGTGCCAGCAGCGAAAAGGGTTATAACAATGAGCAGTACTTC
CASSEKGYNNEQYF
>-|TRBJ2-2|TRBV2|-
TGTGCCAGCAGTGAGGCGGGGCAAAGCGTCGACACCGGGGAGCTGTTTTTT
CASSEAGQSVDTGELFF